These 6 T cell receptor beta chains originate from one sample sequenced in a study of blood T cell repertoires in COVID-19. Using immunoSEQ multiplex PCR, the repertoire was profiled, and TCRdb retains in-frame clones only, with some absent. Here the sample spans some 310,000 clones, roughly 90% being singletons. The sequencing sample was made of peripheral blood. These TCRs come from a woman in her forties with COVID-19, enrolled during active disease.

The chain is built from TRBV10-3 and TRBJ2-7, with 8 bases identical to TRBD2. There are 15 residues in the CDR3. Germline lookup yields CDR1 ENHRY and CDR2 SYGVKD. The V gene end was trimmed by 10 bases and the J gene end by 5 bases; junction bases not matched to a gene: 16. The CDR3 bases are TGTGCCACCCCACCCCTAAGCGGGAGTATCAACGAGCAGTACTTC. Amino acids: CATPPLSGSINEQYF.

V gene TRBV5-6 combines with J gene TRBJ2-1, with 7 nucleotides matching TRBD1. The CDR3 sequence is 14 residues long. The V gene's germline CDR1 is SGHDT and CDR2 YYEEEE. Trimming at V came to 1 base and at J to 4 bases, leaving 2 bases not matched to a gene. CDR3 DNA: TGTGCCAGCAGCTTGACAGGGGAATACAATGAGCAGTTCTTC. The encoded protein is CASSLTGEYNEQFF.

The chain employs TRBV7-2 and TRBJ2-2; 11 positions agree with TRBD2. Germline lookup yields CDR1 SGHTA and CDR2 FQGNSA. The CDR3 sequence is 17 residues long. Losses at the gene ends were 5 bases for V and 3 bases for J; bases not matched to a gene: 8. The chain's CDR3 is CASSPSSGGFYTGELFF. The DNA of the CDR3 is TGTGCCAGCAGCCCCTCTAGCGGGGGGTTTTACACCGGGGAGCTGTTTTTT.

The V call is TRBV5-4, the J call TRBJ1-2; TRBD1 aligns across 7 bases. This CDR3 comprises 14 residues. V was clipped by 0 bases and J by 8 bases; unmatched bases: 7. Germline values: CDR1 SGHNT, CDR2 YYREEE (reference sequence). This CDR3 reads CASSLDGTALGYTF. In DNA form, the CDR3 reads TGTGCCAGCAGCTTGGATGGGACAGCTTTGGGCTACACCTTC.

This chain links TRBV19 with TRBJ1-5, with a weak D call TRBD1 (6 bases). CDR1 is LNHDA, CDR2 SQIVND, per germline (reference sequence). The CDR3 spans 16 residues. Trimming removed 3 bases at V and 5 bases at J, with 17 bases between. CDR3 bases: TGTGCCAGTAGTATTCGGGGAACAGGGTATGATCAGCCCCAGCATTTT. This sequence encodes CASSIRGTGYDQPQHF.

The table lists this clone with a count of one. The chain carries TRBV11-2 and TRBJ1-3; no clear D. The CDR3 runs to 20 residues. The V gene's germline CDR1 is SGHAT and CDR2 FQNNGV. The V and J ends lost 0 bases and 0 bases respectively, with 21 bases between them. CDR3 coding DNA: TGTGCCAGCAGCTTAGACAAGTTTCGGCAGCCTAGCTCCTCTGGAAACACCATATATTTT. Translated, it gives CASSLDKFRQPSSSGNTIYF.